Below are 14 T cell receptor beta chains sequenced from a single sample in a study of human CD8 memory T cell subsets (dated by TCRdb to about 2020). Early differentiated memory cells that were CCR7+ PD-1+ TIGIT+ and showed dysfunctional, exhausted-like traits were classified as progenitor exhausted-like memory CD8+ T cells (TPEX). TCRdb lists the instrument as NextSeq 550. A Human TCR Profiling Kit was used to prepare UMI-labeled 5' RACE TCRbeta libraries. TCRdb reprocessed the sequencing reads and holds a single record per CDR3 protein sequence, with no DNA. This sample's table carries about 9,000 distinct CDR3 sequences. About 15% of the sample is taken by the ten largest. The sequencing input was CD8+ T cells from PBMCs. The receptors shown here come from a human donor in good health.

The chain carries TRBV12-3 or TRBV12-4 and TRBJ2-7; as DNA is missing, the TRBD1 call by TCRdb cannot be tested. The CDR3 spans 13 residues. Here the CDR3 reads CASSSTEAYEQYF.

The chain has TRBV12-3 or TRBV12-4 and TRBJ2-3. This CDR3 spans 12 amino acids. The CDR3 loop reads CASSLIADTQYF.

The chain employs TRBV7-9 and TRBJ2-5; the TCRdb D gene call, TRBD2, has no DNA to confirm it. Germline V gene sequence: CDR1 SEHNR, CDR2 FQNEAQ (reference sequence). The CDR3 sequence is 17 residues long. The CDR3 protein is CASSPGLAPAGSETQYF.

The CDR3 is CASSQDTGGNYGYTF. The chain is built from TRBV4-3 and TRBJ1-2; there is no DNA to check the TCRdb D call of TRBD1. CDR1 and CDR2 (germline): LGHNA, YSLEER. The CDR3 runs 15 residues.

The rearrangement links TRBV2 to TRBJ2-3; TCRdb proposes TRBD2, but this gene call is untestable without DNA. Germline-derived CDR1 and CDR2 are SNHLY and FYNNEI. The CDR3 length is 14 residues. CDR3 loop: CASSRTSEADTQYF.

The chain links TRBV5-6 to TRBJ1-3. This CDR3 is 14 amino acids long. From germline, CDR1 is SGHDT and CDR2 YYEEEE. The CDR3 is CASSLGKSGNTIYF.

The chain is built from TRBV4-3 and TRBJ1-1. Germline-derived CDR1 and CDR2 are LGHNA and YSLEER. This CDR3 has 14 residues. CDR3: CASSVGYGNTEAFF.

This chain uses TRBV7-6 with TRBJ2-1; there is no DNA to check the TCRdb D call of TRBD1. Per germline, CDR1 SGHVS and CDR2 FNYEAQ. The CDR3 totals 13 residues. The CDR3 spells CASSSSPGDEQFF.

The V and J genes are TRBV4-1 and TRBJ1-6. The CDR3 runs 15 residues. Germline V lookup: CDR1 MGHRA, CDR2 YSYEKL. The CDR3 spells CASSLGGEGNSPLHF.

The CDR3 is CASSSPLYADTQYF. The chain links TRBV7-2 to TRBJ2-3; lacking DNA, the TRBD1 call made by TCRdb goes unchecked. The CDR3 consists of 14 residues. Germline CDR1 SGHTA, CDR2 FQGNSA.

The CDR3 reads CASSLAGQLGNRAYNEQFF. This chain links TRBV7-9 with TRBJ2-1; TCRdb gives TRBD1 as the D gene, but with no DNA this cannot be confirmed. Germline CDR1 is SEHNR and CDR2 is FQNEAQ (reference sequence). The CDR3 contains 19 residues.

V gene TRBV6-2 or TRBV6-3 combines with J gene TRBJ2-7; TCRdb's assignment of TRBD1 cannot be checked, as there is no DNA. CDR3 length: 16 residues. Germline assignment: CDR1 MNHEY and CDR2 SVGEGT. The CDR3 sequence is CASSYPPVERSYEQYF.

The chain uses TRBV7-2 and TRBJ2-3; TCRdb's D gene call, TRBD2, goes unchecked for lack of DNA. The CDR3 sequence is 16 residues long. CDR1 is SGHTA and CDR2 is FQGNSA in the germline V gene. The chain's CDR3 is CASSLNLAGDTDTQYF.

This clonotype is labeled medium-sized based on frequency. The chain carries TRBV7-9 and TRBJ1-2; TCRdb proposes TRBD1, but this gene call is untestable without DNA. Per germline, CDR1 SEHNR and CDR2 FQNEAQ (reference sequence). The CDR3 length is 17 residues. The CDR3 protein is CASSQSPGTGPNYGYTF. The variable domain in full, completed from reference TRBV7-9 and TRBJ1-2, reads DTGVSQNPRHKITKRGQNVTFRCDPISEHNRLYWYRQTLGQGPEFLTYFQNEAQLEKSRLLSDRFSAERPKGSFSTLEIQRTEQGDSAMYLCASSQSPGTGPNYGYTFGSGTRLTVV.